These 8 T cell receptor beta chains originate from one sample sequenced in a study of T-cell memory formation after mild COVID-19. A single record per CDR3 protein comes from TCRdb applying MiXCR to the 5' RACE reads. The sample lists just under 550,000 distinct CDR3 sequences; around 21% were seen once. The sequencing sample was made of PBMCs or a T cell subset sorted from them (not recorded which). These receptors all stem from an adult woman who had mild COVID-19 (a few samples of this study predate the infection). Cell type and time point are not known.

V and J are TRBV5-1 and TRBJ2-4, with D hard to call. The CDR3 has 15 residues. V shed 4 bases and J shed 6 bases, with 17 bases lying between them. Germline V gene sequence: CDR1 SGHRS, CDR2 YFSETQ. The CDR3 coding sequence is TGCGCCAGCAGCATTCCGACCTCGGTCGGAAACATTCAGTACTTC. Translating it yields CASSIPTSVGNIQYF.

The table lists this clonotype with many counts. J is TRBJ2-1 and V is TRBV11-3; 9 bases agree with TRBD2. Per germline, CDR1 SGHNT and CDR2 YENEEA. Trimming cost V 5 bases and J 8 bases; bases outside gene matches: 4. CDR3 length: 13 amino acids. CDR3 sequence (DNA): TGTGCCAGCAGCGGGGGACTAGCCCATGAGCAGTTCTTC. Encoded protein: CASSGGLAHEQFF.

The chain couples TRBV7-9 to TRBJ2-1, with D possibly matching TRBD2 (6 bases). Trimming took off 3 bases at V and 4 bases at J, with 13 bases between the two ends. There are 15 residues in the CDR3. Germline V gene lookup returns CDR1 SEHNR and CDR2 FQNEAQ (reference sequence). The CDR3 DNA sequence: TGTGCCAGCAGCTTTGATAGCGGAGTTTACAATGAGCAGTTCTTC. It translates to CASSFDSGVYNEQFF.

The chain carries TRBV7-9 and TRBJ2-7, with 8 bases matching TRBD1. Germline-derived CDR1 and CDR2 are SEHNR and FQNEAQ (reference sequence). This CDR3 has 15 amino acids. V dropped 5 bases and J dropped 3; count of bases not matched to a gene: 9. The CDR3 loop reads CASSQGATGGYEQYF. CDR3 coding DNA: TGTGCCAGCAGCCAGGGGGCGACCGGCGGCTACGAGCAGTACTTC.

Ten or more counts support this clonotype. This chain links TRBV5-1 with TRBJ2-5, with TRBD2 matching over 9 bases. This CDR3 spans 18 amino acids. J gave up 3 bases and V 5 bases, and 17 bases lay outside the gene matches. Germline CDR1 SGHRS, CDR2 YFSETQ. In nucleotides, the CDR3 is TGCGCCAGCAGGCTAAGCCCCCTCAGCGGGGGGATGGAAGAGACCCAGTACTTC. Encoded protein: CASRLSPLSGGMEETQYF.

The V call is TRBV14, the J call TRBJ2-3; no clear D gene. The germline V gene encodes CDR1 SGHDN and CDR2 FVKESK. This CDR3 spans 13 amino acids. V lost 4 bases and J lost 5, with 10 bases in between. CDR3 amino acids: CASSLPPGDTQYF. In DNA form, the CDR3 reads TGTGCCAGCAGCCTCCCCCCTGGAGATACGCAGTATTTT. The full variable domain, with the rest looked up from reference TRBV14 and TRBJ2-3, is EAGVTQFPSHSVIEKGQTVTLRCDPISGHDNLYWYRRVMGKEIKFLLHFVKESKQDESGMPNNRFLAERTGGTYSTLKVQPAELEDSGVYFCASSLPPGDTQYFGPGTRLTVL.

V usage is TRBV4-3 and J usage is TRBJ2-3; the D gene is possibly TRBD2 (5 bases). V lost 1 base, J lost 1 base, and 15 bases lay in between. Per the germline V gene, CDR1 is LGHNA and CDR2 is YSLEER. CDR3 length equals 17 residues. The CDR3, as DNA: TGCGCCAGCAGCCAAGGAATCGGGATTGTGGGCACAGATACGCAGTATTTT. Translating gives CASSQGIGIVGTDTQYF.

The CDR3 loop reads CASSSTGRGSTDTQYF. CDR3 bases: TGTGCCAGCAGCTCAACCGGGCGGGGGAGCACAGATACGCAGTATTTT. The J gene is TRBJ2-3, the V gene TRBV7-6; 7 bases map to TRBD2. The germline CDR1 and CDR2 sequences are SGHVS and FNYEAQ. Trimming at V came to 4 bases and at J to 0 bases, leaving 7 bases not matched to a gene. This CDR3 spans 16 amino acids.